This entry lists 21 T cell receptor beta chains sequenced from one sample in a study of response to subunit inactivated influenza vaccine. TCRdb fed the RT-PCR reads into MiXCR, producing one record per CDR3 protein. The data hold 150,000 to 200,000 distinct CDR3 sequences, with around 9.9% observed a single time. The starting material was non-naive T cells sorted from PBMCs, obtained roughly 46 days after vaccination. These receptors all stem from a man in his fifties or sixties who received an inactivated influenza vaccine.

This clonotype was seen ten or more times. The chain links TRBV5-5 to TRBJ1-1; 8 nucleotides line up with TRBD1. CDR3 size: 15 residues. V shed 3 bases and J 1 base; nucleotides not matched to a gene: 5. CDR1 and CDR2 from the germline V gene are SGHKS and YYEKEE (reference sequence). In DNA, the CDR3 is TGTGCCAGCAGCTACAGGACAGGGTGGAACACTGAAGCTTTCTTT. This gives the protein CASSYRTGWNTEAFF.

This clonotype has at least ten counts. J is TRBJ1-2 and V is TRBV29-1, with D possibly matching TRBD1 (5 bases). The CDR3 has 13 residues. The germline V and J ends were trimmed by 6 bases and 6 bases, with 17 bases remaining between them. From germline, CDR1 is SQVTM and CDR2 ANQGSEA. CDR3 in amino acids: CSVGGRERNGYTF. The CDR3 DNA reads TGCAGCGTAGGTGGCAGGGAACGAAATGGCTACACCTTC.

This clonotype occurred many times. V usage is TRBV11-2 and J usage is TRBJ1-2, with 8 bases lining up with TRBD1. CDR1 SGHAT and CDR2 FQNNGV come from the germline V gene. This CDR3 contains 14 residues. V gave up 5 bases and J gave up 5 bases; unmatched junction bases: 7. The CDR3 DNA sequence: TGTGCCAGCAGCCACGACAGGGGAAGTTATGGCTACACCTTC. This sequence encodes CASSHDRGSYGYTF.

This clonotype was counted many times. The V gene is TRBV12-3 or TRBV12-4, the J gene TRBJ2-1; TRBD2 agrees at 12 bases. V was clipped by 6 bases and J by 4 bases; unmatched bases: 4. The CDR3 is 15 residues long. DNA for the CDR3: TGTGCCAGCAGAGAGACTAGCGGGAGTTACAATGAGCAGTTCTTC. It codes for CASRETSGSYNEQFF.

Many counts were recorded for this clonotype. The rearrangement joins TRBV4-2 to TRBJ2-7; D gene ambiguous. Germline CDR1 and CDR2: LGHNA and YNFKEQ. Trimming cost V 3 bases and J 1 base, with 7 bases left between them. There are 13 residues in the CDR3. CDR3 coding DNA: TGTGCCAGCAGCCATTCCGTTTCCTACGAGCAGTACTTC. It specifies CASSHSVSYEQYF.

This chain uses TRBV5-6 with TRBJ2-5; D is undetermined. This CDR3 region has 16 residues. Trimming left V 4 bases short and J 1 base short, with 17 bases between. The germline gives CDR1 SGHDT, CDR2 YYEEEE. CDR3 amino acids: CASSSRKRTPQETQYF. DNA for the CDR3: TGTGCCAGCAGCAGCCGGAAGCGAACACCCCAAGAGACCCAGTACTTC.

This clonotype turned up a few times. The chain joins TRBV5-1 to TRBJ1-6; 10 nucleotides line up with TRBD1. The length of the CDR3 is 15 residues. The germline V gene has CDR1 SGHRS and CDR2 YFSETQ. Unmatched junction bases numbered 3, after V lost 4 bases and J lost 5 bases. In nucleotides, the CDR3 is TGCGCCAGCAGCGGAGGGACAGGGGATAATTCACCCCTCCACTTT. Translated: CASSGGTGDNSPLHF.

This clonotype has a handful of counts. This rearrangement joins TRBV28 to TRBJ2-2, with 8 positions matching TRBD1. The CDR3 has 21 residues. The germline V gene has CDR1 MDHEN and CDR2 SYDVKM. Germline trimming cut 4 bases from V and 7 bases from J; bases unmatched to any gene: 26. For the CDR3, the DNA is TGTGCCAGCAGTTACGGGATCCAACAAAAAGAGGGGGGACAGGTTGACGGGGAGCTGTTTTTT. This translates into CASSYGIQQKEGGQVDGELFF. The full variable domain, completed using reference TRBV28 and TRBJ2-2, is DVKVTQSSRYLVKRTGEKVFLECVQDMDHENMFWYRQDPGLGLRLIYFSYDVKMKEKGDIPEGYSVSREKKERFSLILESASTNQTSMYLCASSYGIQQKEGGQVDGELFFGEGSRLTVL.

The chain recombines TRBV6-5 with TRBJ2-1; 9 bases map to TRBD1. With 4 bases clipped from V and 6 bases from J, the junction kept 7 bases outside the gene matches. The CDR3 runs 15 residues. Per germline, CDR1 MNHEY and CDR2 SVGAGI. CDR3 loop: CASSFRGQGFNEQFF. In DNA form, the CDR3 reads TGTGCCAGCAGTTTCCGGGGACAGGGATTCAATGAGCAGTTCTTC.

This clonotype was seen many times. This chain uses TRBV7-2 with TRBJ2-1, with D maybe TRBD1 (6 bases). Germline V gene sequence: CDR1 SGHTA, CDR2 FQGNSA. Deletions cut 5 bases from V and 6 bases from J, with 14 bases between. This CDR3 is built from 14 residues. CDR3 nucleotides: TGTGCCAGCAGCCTATGGACAGAAAGCAATGAGCAGTTCTTC. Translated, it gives CASSLWTESNEQFF.

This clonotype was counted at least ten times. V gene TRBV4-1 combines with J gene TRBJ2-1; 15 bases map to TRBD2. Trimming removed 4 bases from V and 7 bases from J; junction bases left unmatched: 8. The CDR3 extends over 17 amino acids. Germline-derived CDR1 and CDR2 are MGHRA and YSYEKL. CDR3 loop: CASSPEGTSGGINEQFF. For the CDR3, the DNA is TGCGCCAGCAGCCCGGAGGGGACTAGCGGGGGGATTAATGAGCAGTTCTTC.

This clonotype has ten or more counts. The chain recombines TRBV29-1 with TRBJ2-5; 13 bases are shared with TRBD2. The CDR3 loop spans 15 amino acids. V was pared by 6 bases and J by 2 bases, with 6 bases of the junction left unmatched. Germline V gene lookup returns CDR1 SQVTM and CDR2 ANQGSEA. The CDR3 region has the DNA TGCAGCGTGTACGGGGGACTAGCGGGACAAGAGACCCAGTACTTC. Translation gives CSVYGGLAGQETQYF.

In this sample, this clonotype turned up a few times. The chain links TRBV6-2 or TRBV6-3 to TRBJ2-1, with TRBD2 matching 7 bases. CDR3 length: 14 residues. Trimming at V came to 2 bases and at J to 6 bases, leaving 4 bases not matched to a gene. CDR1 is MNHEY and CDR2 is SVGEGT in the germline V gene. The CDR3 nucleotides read TGTGCCAGCAGTTACCAGACTAGCCGCAATGAGCAGTTCTTC. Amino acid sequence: CASSYQTSRNEQFF.

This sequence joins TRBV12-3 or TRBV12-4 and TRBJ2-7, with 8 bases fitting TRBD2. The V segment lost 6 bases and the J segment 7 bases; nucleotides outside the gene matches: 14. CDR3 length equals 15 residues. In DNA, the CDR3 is TGTGCCAGCAGCCAGGCGGGGGGCACCCGACAGGAGCAGTACTTC. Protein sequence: CASSQAGGTRQEQYF.

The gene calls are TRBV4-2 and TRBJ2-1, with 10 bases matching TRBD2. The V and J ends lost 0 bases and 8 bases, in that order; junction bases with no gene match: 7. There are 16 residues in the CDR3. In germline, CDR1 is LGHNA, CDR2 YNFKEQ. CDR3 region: CASSQDLIAGGYEQFF. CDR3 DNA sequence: TGTGCCAGCAGCCAAGATCTGATAGCGGGAGGCTATGAGCAGTTCTTC.

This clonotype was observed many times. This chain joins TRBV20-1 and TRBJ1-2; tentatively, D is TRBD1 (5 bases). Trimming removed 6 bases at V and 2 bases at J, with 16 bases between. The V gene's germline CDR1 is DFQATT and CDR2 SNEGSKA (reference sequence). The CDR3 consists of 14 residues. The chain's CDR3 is CSAGTDRSNYGYTF. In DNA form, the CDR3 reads TGCAGTGCAGGGACCGACCGATCCAACTATGGCTACACCTTC.

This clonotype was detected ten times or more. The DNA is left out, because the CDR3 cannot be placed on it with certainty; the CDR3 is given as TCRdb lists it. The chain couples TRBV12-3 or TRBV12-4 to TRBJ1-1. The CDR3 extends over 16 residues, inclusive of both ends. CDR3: CASSFLAGASNTEAFF.

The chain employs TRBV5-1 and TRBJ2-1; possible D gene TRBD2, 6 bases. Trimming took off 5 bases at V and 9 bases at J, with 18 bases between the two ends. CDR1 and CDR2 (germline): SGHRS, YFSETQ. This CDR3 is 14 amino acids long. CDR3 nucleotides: TGCGCCAGCAGGGGGACTGAGCGGTTTGGTGAGCAGTTCTTC. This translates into CASRGTERFGEQFF.

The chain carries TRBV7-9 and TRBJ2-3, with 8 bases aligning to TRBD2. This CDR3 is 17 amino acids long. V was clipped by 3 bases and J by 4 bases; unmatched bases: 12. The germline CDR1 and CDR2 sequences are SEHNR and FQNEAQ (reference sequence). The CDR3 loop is CASSFGVGREGADTQYF. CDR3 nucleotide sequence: TGTGCCAGCAGCTTTGGCGTGGGTCGGGAGGGTGCAGATACGCAGTATTTT. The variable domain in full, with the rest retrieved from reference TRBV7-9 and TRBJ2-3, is DTGVSQNPRHKITKRGQNVTFRCDPISEHNRLYWYRQTLGQGPEFLTYFQNEAQLEKSRLLSDRFSAERPKGSFSTLEIQRTEQGDSAMYLCASSFGVGREGADTQYFGPGTRLTVL.

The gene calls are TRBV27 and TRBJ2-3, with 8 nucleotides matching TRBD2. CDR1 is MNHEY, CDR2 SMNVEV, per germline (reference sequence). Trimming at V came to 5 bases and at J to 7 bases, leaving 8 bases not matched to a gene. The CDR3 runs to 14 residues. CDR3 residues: CASSPPAGGNTQYF. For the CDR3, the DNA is TGTGCCAGCAGTCCCCCGGCGGGGGGCAATACGCAGTATTTT.

The CDR3, as DNA: TGTGCCAGCAGCTTAGGGGAGACTAGCGGGGTAGATACGCAGTATTTT. Translation gives CASSLGETSGVDTQYF. The chain has TRBV7-2 and TRBJ2-3, with 11 bases matching TRBD2. With 1 base clipped from V and 5 bases from J, the junction kept 5 bases outside the gene matches. There are 16 residues in the CDR3. Germline CDR1 and CDR2: SGHTA and FQGNSA.